The 28 T cell receptor beta chains given below trace back to one sample, sequenced in a study of T cell responses to AZD1222 COVID-19 vaccine. Clones were sequenced by immunoSEQ multiplex PCR, and TCRdb holds only the in-frame ones, with some missing. The table includes 100,000 or so clones, 87% detected once. The sequenced sample was peripheral blood, obtained on day 0 of AZD1222 vaccination. The receptors were sampled from an adult in good health.

As to this clone: Other DNA sequences in this sample translate to the same CDR3. The J gene is TRBJ2-3, the V gene TRBV7-6; a weak D match, TRBD2 (6 bases). Germline values: CDR1 SGHVS, CDR2 FNYEAQ. The CDR3 covers 15 residues. V was shortened by 2 bases and J by 0 bases, with 9 bases between the two germline ends. This CDR3 is CASSLRGFSTDTQYF. The CDR3 nucleotides are TGTGCCAGCAGCTTACGGGGGTTTAGCACAGATACGCAGTATTTT.

This chain links TRBV9 with TRBJ1-2; maybe TRBD1 (6 bases). Trimming took 5 bases from V and 7 from J, leaving 12 bases between them. CDR3 size: 12 residues. CDR1 is SGDLS, CDR2 YYNGEE, per germline. CDR3 protein: CASSASGAGYTF. CDR3 DNA: TGTGCCAGCAGTGCCTCGGGGGCTGGCTACACCTTC.

This chain uses TRBV6-6 with TRBJ2-2; perhaps TRBD2 as D (5 bases). Trimming shortened V by 6 bases and J by 1 base, and 15 bases separated the two germline ends. The CDR3 is 16 residues long. Germline V gene data show CDR1 as MNHNY and CDR2 as SVGAGI (reference sequence). CDR3 DNA sequence: TGTGCCAGCAGCTCGGGCGAGCGGAGGAACACCGGGGAGCTGTTTTTT. Its translation: CASSSGERRNTGELFF.

The J gene is TRBJ2-1, the V gene TRBV7-2; D is undetermined. The germline CDR1 and CDR2 sequences are SGHTA and FQGNSA. V was clipped by 5 bases and J by 6 bases, with 14 bases between them. This CDR3 spans 14 amino acids. The CDR3 coding sequence is TGTGCCAGCAGCCTGGACCCACAAGGCAATGAGCAGTTCTTC. Its protein product is CASSLDPQGNEQFF.

The chain links TRBV18 to TRBJ2-5; a weak D match, TRBD2 (5 bases). Trimming took 3 bases from V and 5 from J, leaving 16 bases between them. The CDR3 runs to 15 residues. CDR1 is KGHSH and CDR2 is LQKENI in the germline V gene. Here the CDR3 DNA reads TGTGCCAGCTCACCCATGAGGGCGGTCGGGGAGACCCAGTACTTC. Translation gives CASSPMRAVGETQYF.

The chain has TRBV18 and TRBJ1-5, with no clear D. This CDR3 is built from 14 residues. Trimming left V 2 bases short and J 5 bases short, with 10 bases between. Germline V CDR1 and CDR2: KGHSH, LQKENI. This chain's CDR3 is CASSPSGPYQPQHF. DNA for the CDR3: TGTGCCAGCTCACCATCTGGGCCGTATCAGCCCCAGCATTTT.

The chain has TRBV24-1 and TRBJ2-1; no clear D. Trimming cost V 9 bases and J 6 bases, with 20 bases left between them. CDR1 is KGHDR, CDR2 SFDVKD, per germline. This CDR3 is 15 amino acids long. CDR3 loop: CATRTTSEASNEQFF. The CDR3 nucleotides are TGTGCCACCCGAACCACCTCGGAAGCGAGCAATGAGCAGTTCTTC.

V usage is TRBV19 and J usage is TRBJ2-3; 11 positions match TRBD2. Germline V gene lookup returns CDR1 LNHDA and CDR2 SQIVND (reference sequence). V shed 3 bases and J 5 bases; nucleotides not matched to a gene: 7. This CDR3 comprises 16 residues. The CDR3 spells CASSMGSGRGGDTQYF. CDR3 DNA sequence: TGTGCCAGTAGTATGGGTAGCGGGAGGGGTGGAGATACGCAGTATTTT.

The rearrangement links TRBV6-5 to TRBJ2-5, with no clear D. The CDR3 is 12 amino acids. Germline V lookup: CDR1 MNHEY, CDR2 SVGAGI. V shed 2 bases and J shed 0 bases, with 1 base lying between them. The CDR3 DNA reads TGTGCCAGCAGTTACGACCAAGAGACCCAGTACTTC. Translating gives CASSYDQETQYF.

The chain joins TRBV4-1 to TRBJ2-1; D not resolved. Germline lookup yields CDR1 MGHRA and CDR2 YSYEKL. Trimming cost V 3 bases and J 1 base, with 22 bases left between them. The CDR3 has 19 residues. The CDR3 region is CASSQVPALPGVSYNEQFF. CDR3 in DNA: TGCGCCAGCAGCCAGGTCCCGGCTCTGCCCGGCGTTTCCTACAATGAGCAGTTCTTC.

CDR3 nucleotides: TGTGCCAGCAGCCAAGGAGGGGCTTGGGACACTCTAGCCAAAAACATTCAGTACTTC. It yields the protein CASSQGGAWDTLAKNIQYF. The chain recombines TRBV4-2 with TRBJ2-4; TRBD1 is a possible D gene (6 bases). Per germline, CDR1 LGHNA and CDR2 YNFKEQ. The V end lost 1 base, the J end lost 0 bases, and 19 bases lay between the germline ends. There are 19 residues in the CDR3.

The V and J genes are TRBV6-6 and TRBJ1-5; D gene unclear. Per germline, CDR1 MNHNY and CDR2 SVGAGI (reference sequence). The CDR3 totals 14 residues. Between the trimmed V and J ends, which lost 6 bases and 6 bases, there was a span of 15 bases. The CDR3 loop is CASRPHAGGQPQHF. The CDR3 nucleotides read TGTGCCAGCAGACCCCATGCGGGTGGTCAGCCCCAGCATTTT.

A single count supports this clone. The chain carries TRBV5-1 and TRBJ2-3; 11 bases fit TRBD2. The CDR3 is 16 residues long. After removal of 0 bases from V and 3 bases from J, the junction contained 3 bases not matched to a gene. Germline CDR1 reads SGHRS; CDR2 reads YFSETQ. CDR3 amino acids: CASSLGSSGGTDTQYF. The CDR3 DNA reads TGCGCCAGCAGCTTGGGGTCTAGCGGGGGGACAGATACGCAGTATTTT.

This chain links TRBV29-1 with TRBJ2-1; 10 bases align to TRBD2. This CDR3 has 15 residues. V was clipped by 4 bases and J by 6 bases; unmatched bases: 9. Germline lookup yields CDR1 SQVTM and CDR2 ANQGSEA. The CDR3 region is CSVGGLAGDINEQFF. The CDR3 nucleotides are TGCAGCGTTGGGGGTCTAGCGGGAGATATCAATGAGCAGTTCTTC.

This clone is medium-sized by share. The chain employs TRBV6-4 and TRBJ1-1; TRBD1 matches 8 bases. Per the germline V gene, CDR1 is MRHNA and CDR2 is SNTAGT. This CDR3 is 13 amino acids long. Germline trimming cut 7 bases from V and 4 bases from J; bases unmatched to any gene: 5. The CDR3 DNA reads as TGTGCCAGCAAACAGGGGGAGAGCACTGAAGCTTTCTTT. It yields the protein CASKQGESTEAFF.

The chain combines TRBV4-1 with TRBJ1-3; no definite D call. CDR3 length equals 16 residues. Trimming shortened V by 2 bases and J by 1 base, and 12 bases separated the two germline ends. Germline-derived CDR1 and CDR2 are MGHRA and YSYEKL. The CDR3 spells CASSQFPGTSGNTIYF. CDR3 nucleotide sequence: TGCGCCAGCAGCCAATTTCCAGGAACTTCTGGAAACACCATATATTTT.

The chain is built from TRBV30 and TRBJ1-1; TRBD1 might be the D (5 bases). From germline, CDR1 is GTSNPN and CDR2 SVGIG (reference sequence). The CDR3 length is 12 residues. The V gene lost 3 bases and the J gene lost 7 bases, with 12 bases spanning the gap. CDR3 sequence: CAWSRFTGEAFF. CDR3 in DNA: TGTGCCTGGAGCAGGTTTACAGGTGAAGCTTTCTTT.

CDR3 loop: CASSMSPSYYTF. CDR3 in DNA: TGTGCCAGTAGTATGTCGCCCTCATACTACACCTTC. The J gene is TRBJ1-2, the V gene TRBV19; no clear D gene. The CDR3 spans 12 residues. V was clipped by 3 bases and J by 10 bases, with 12 bases between them. The germline V gene has CDR1 LNHDA and CDR2 SQIVND (reference sequence).

This sequence joins TRBV7-9 and TRBJ2-7, with TRBD1 matching over 11 bases. Germline CDR1 reads SEHNR; CDR2 reads FQNEAQ (reference sequence). The CDR3 length is 16 residues. V shed 4 bases and J 3 bases; nucleotides not matched to a gene: 8. CDR3 DNA: TGTGCCAGCAGCTACCATGCCGGGACAGGGGGCTACGAGCAGTACGTC. Encoded protein: CASSYHAGTGGYEQYV.

V and J are TRBV7-2 and TRBJ1-5, with 7 bases lining up with TRBD1. Germline CDR1 is SGHTA and CDR2 is FQGNSA. This CDR3 has 15 amino acids. V was clipped by 1 base and J by 6 bases; unmatched bases: 6. The CDR3 protein is CASSLVAGGGQPQHF. CDR3 sequence (DNA): TGTGCCAGCAGCTTAGTGGCAGGGGGTGGTCAGCCCCAGCATTTT.

The CDR3 protein is CASSPPGDTGELFF. The CDR3 region has the DNA TGTGCCAGCTCACCACCTGGAGACACCGGGGAGCTGTTTTTT. This chain links TRBV18 with TRBJ2-2, with D uncertain. V was trimmed by 0 bases and J by 3 bases, leaving 5 bases between them. Germline V gene data show CDR1 as KGHSH and CDR2 as LQKENI. This CDR3 comprises 14 residues.

The chain has TRBV2 and TRBJ2-3; 7 nucleotides match TRBD1. The V gene end was trimmed by 7 bases and the J gene end by 4 bases; junction bases not matched to a gene: 8. CDR1 SNHLY and CDR2 FYNNEI come from the germline V gene. This CDR3 is 14 amino acids long. The CDR3: CASNRQGISDTQYF. The DNA of the CDR3 is TGTGCCAGCAACAGACAGGGAATCTCAGATACGCAGTATTTT.

The chain joins TRBV7-8 to TRBJ2-1, with 12 bases matching TRBD2. The CDR3 has 17 amino acids. V shed 4 bases and J 4 bases; nucleotides not matched to a gene: 8. CDR1 is SGHVS, CDR2 FQNEAQ, per germline. For the CDR3, the DNA is TGTGCCAGCAGCTGGATTCGGACTAGCGGGACTTACAATGAGCAGTTCTTC. Encoded protein: CASSWIRTSGTYNEQFF. Drawing the rest from reference TRBV7-8 and TRBJ2-1, the complete variable domain is GAGVSQSPRYKVAKRGQDVALRCDPISGHVSLFWYQQALGQGPEFLTYFQNEAQLDKSGLPSDRFFAERPEGSVSTLKIQRTQQEDSAVYLCASSWIRTSGTYNEQFFGPGTRLTVL.

In regard to this clone: One junction end disagrees with the germline gene, perhaps due to a read error. This chain joins TRBV5-1 and TRBJ2-1; D is unresolved. CDR1 SGHRS and CDR2 YFSETQ come from the germline V gene. This CDR3 contains 15 residues. CDR3 in DNA: TGTGCCAGCAGCTTGACTGGGCAGACATACAATGAGCAGTTCTTC. Amino acids: CASSLTGQTYNEQFF.

J is TRBJ1-2 and V is TRBV27; tentatively, D is TRBD1 (5 bases). Germline lookup yields CDR1 MNHEY and CDR2 SMNVEV (reference sequence). V lost 5 bases to trimming and J lost 4 bases, with 17 bases between them. The CDR3 spans 15 residues. The CDR3 sequence: CASSRTTDYLYGYTF. CDR3 sequence (DNA): TGTGCCAGCAGTCGTACGACAGATTACCTCTATGGCTACACCTTC.

CDR3 in amino acids: CASSLGWTPVLSTGELFF. The CDR3 bases are TGTGCCAGCAGCTTGGGCTGGACTCCCGTATTGAGCACCGGGGAGCTGTTTTTT. This chain joins TRBV5-6 and TRBJ2-2; D perhaps matches TRBD2 (5 bases). This CDR3 has 18 amino acids. The germline V gene has CDR1 SGHDT and CDR2 YYEEEE. V lost 0 bases, J lost 4 bases, and 19 bases lay in between.

This sequence joins TRBV7-2 and TRBJ2-5; the match to TRBD1 covers 8 bases. This CDR3 comprises 14 residues. After removal of 5 bases from V and 4 bases from J, the junction contained 6 bases not matched to a gene. Germline CDR1 and CDR2: SGHTA and FQGNSA. In nucleotides, the CDR3 is TGTGCCAGCAGCCTACCAGGGGGCCGAGAGACCCAGTACTTC. Translation gives CASSLPGGRETQYF.

The chain links TRBV15 to TRBJ2-5; D gene unclear. This CDR3 is 13 amino acids long. Germline V gene lookup returns CDR1 LNHNV and CDR2 YYDKDF (reference sequence). Trimming took off 1 base at V and 2 bases at J, with 5 bases between the two ends. CDR3 protein: CATSRGQQETQYF. In DNA, the CDR3 is TGTGCCACCAGCAGAGGGCAACAAGAGACCCAGTACTTC.